This T cell receptor beta chain is drawn from a study of Tregs in tolerant kidney transplant recipients (dated by TCRdb to about 2019). Regarding the complete study: Related donors were used in the transplants with nonmyeloablative bone marrow transplantation, and mixed chimerism was transient in the human trials. The study applied TCRbeta sequencing to find donor-specific regulatory T cells before combined kidney and bone marrow transplantation and then followed those same cells after transplant.

For TCRbeta CDR3 sequencing, genomic DNA was extracted from sorted cells using the QIAGEN DNeasy Blood and Tissue Kit. High-throughput TCRbeta CDR3 sequencing, including PCR amplification with bias correction and internal controls, was performed commercially through immunoSEQ. The paper's processing steps were these. A unique productive TCRbeta sequence was defined by the CDR3 nucleotide sequence when primers matched, and otherwise by the CDR3 amino acid sequence together with the Vbeta and Jbeta genes. A sequence was defined as donor-reactive if the sequence was expanded at least 5-fold in CFSE-low cells compared with unstimulated cells and had a frequency of at least 0.01% in CFSE-low cells. Repertoire divergence was quantified by Jensen-Shannon divergence using the top 100 TCRbeta sequences ranked by frequency. For samples with multiple sequencing runs, sorting error was corrected in each run separately before the runs were combined. TCRdb holds this immuneACCESS table with in-frame rearrangements only. Some clones are missing; in checked studies, unresolved V genes explain under half, and the rest has no known cause. The V and J calls and clone size are taken from that table; D and trimming were inferred from the DNA. This sample's table contains thousands of clones. The ten largest clones take up about a sixth of the sample.

Reading the label with the study, this specimen's time point is: blood sample drawn before combined kidney and bone marrow transplant. For bulk CFSE mixed lymphocyte reactions, CFSE-labeled recipient PBMCs were cocultured for approximately six days with irradiated donor PBMCs and were then stained for CD3/CD4/CD8 and FACS-sorted. A few combined kidney and bone marrow transplant recipients from the ITN036ST trial were included as patients, and samples were available only from these trial subjects. Healthy control blood was processed by Ficoll density gradient to PBMCs and cryopreserved; patient PBMCs were collected before and after transplant. General findings and caveats noted by the study authors: Expanding Tregs with activated donor B cells appeared to identify the most biologically relevant and donor-specific TCRbeta repertoire. Donor-specific Treg expansion exceeded global Treg expansion in tolerant patients, suggesting antigen-driven rather than nonspecific expansion. Because the study included only a small number of patients, the results must be confirmed in larger populations and under other immunosuppression protocols. Because the PCR primers were changed over time for some patients, nucleotide-level comparison could not be performed across the samples from those patients. Although technical replication error seemed to be minimal, the question of biological reproducibility was not addressed directly.

No count is recorded, though its frequency marks this clone as medium-sized (0.01 to 0.1%). The antigen it binds to is not known. This specimen consisted of CD4+ T cells from blood cultured with allogeneic cells, obtained before the transplant. This receptor was identified in a human patient who received a combined kidney and bone marrow transplant.

The CDR3 reads as follows: CASSVLESYEQYF. The CDR3 DNA, read in part, is TGTGCCAGCAGTGTTCTAGAATCCTACGAG. The sequence is built from TRBV2 and TRBJ2-7; the D gene remains uncertain. With the read ending 3 residues before the CDR3 end, the germline J gene is used to fill in that end. Spanning cysteine to phenylalanine, the CDR3 consists of 13 amino acids. The DNA shown is the part of the CDR3 that was read: 30 bases, in frame from base 1. CDR1 and CDR2 are read off the germline V gene as SNHLY and FYNNEI. The junction carries 8 bases between V and J, which are trimmed by 4 bases and 1 base respectively.